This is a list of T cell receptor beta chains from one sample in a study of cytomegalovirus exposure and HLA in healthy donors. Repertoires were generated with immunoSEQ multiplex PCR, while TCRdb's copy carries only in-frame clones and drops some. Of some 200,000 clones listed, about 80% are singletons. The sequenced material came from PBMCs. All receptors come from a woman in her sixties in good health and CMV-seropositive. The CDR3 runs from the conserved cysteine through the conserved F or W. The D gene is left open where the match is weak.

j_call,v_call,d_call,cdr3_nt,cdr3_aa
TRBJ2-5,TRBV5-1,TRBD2,TGCGCCAGCAGCGCGGGACTAGCGGGAGGGCAAGAGACCCAGTACTTC,CASSAGLAGGQETQYF
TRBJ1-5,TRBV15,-,TGTGCCACCAGCAGAGATCCAGGGAGGGAGCCCCAGCATTTT,CATSRDPGREPQHF
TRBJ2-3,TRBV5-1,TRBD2,TGCGCCAGCAGCTCGGATAGCGGGGGCACAGATACGCAGTATTTT,CASSSDSGGTDTQYF
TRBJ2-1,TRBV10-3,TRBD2,TGTGCCATCAGCGGCCCCCCTGTAGCGGGAGCCGAGGATGAGCAGTTCTTC,CAISGPPVAGAEDEQFF
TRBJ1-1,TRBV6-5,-,TGTGCCAGCAGTTACGGCGGGGGCTGGAACACTGAAGCTTTCTTT,CASSYGGGWNTEAFF
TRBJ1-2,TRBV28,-,TGTGCCAGCAGAAATTTAAACTATGGCTACACCTTC,CASRNLNYGYTF
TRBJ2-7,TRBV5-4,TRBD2,TGTGCCACCTCGCGGACTAGCGGGGTCTACGAGCAGTACTTC,CATSRTSGVYEQYF
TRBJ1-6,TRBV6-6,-,TGTGCCAGCAGTTACTCGGCTCCGGGGGAGGTGACCCTCCACTTT,CASSYSAPGEVTLHF
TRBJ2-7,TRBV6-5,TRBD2,TGTGCCAGCAGTCCCCTACGGGGGGGCCGCTACGAGCAGTACTTC,CASSPLRGGRYEQYF
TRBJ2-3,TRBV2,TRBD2,TGTGCCAGCAGATCGACTAGCGGGGGAACAGATACGCAGTATTTT,CASRSTSGGTDTQYF